The TCR beta chain described here comes from a study of blood T cell repertoires in COVID-19. Across the study: In each case, the material was cDNA or gDNA derived from T cells, B-cell-depleted T cells, or PBMCs.

The CDR3 runs to 17 residues. Germline CDR1 SEHNR, CDR2 FQNEAQ (reference sequence). J gave up 4 bases and V 1 base, and 6 bases lay outside the gene matches. The protocol was immunoSEQ multiplex PCR, while the TCRdb copy is restricted to in-frame clones and leaves out a portion. This table has 350,000 to 450,000 clones, 75% to 90% appearing once. Specimen: peripheral blood. The chain uses TRBV7-9 and TRBJ1-6; 8 nucleotides match TRBD1. The sequence was obtained from an older woman with COVID-19, enrolled during active disease. The CDR3 nucleotides are TGTGCCAGCAGCTTAGTGGCAGGGGGCGGATATAATTCACCCCTCCACTTT. As protein: CASSLVAGGGYNSPLHF.